These 4 T cell receptor beta chains originate from one sample sequenced in a study of early T cells in non-severe SARS-CoV-2 infection (dated by TCRdb to 2020 to 2022). The method behind the library was 5' RACE. Sequencing was performed on a NextSeq 500. TCRdb reanalyzed the raw reads on its own, using fastp at Q25 for trimming and MiXCR for clone calling, and kept in-frame beta chains. Entries that share a CDR3 protein sequence are merged under the most common genes and DNA. Within this sample are approximately 70,000 distinct CDR3 sequences, with around 10% of them counted one time only. The top ten constitute 6% to 8% of the sample. The sample consisted of whole blood, taken at baseline. The receptors derive from an adult who was a healthcare worker with PCR-confirmed SARS-CoV-2 infection or an uninfected control (not recorded which).

The genes are TRBV5-6 and TRBJ2-3, with D uncertain. The germline V and J ends were trimmed by 4 bases and 1 base, with 10 bases remaining between them. Germline V gives CDR1 SGHDT, CDR2 YYEEEE. This CDR3 has 14 amino acids. The CDR3 DNA reads TGTGCCAGCAGCCTTTTAAAGGGCACAGATACGCAGTATTTT. Translating gives CASSLLKGTDTQYF.

V usage is TRBV5-1 and J usage is TRBJ1-1; unclear D gene. The germline gives CDR1 SGHRS, CDR2 YFSETQ. This CDR3 is built from 13 residues. The V gene lost 9 bases and the J gene lost 4 bases, with 16 bases spanning the gap. Written as DNA, the CDR3 is TGCGCCACCGGAGAACGGGGTGGCACTGAAGCTTTCTTT. Translation: CATGERGGTEAFF.

The chain has TRBV27 and TRBJ1-6; 11 bases map to TRBD1. Germline loops: CDR1 MNHEY, CDR2 SMNVEV (reference sequence). Trimming took 6 bases from V and 4 from J; bases not matched to a gene: 11. The CDR3 spans 18 residues. CDR3 amino acids: CASRHVDRGLGYNSPLHF. The CDR3 DNA reads as TGTGCCAGCAGGCATGTGGACAGGGGGCTCGGATATAATTCACCCCTCCACTTT.

The CDR3 loop is CASSYQGQTNTEAFF. The CDR3 DNA reads as TGTGCCAGCAGTTACCAGGGACAGACGAACACTGAAGCTTTCTTT. The chain combines TRBV6-2 or TRBV6-3 with TRBJ1-1; TRBD1 matches at 7 bases. The CDR3 runs to 15 residues. J lost 1 base, V lost 2 bases, and 4 bases had no gene match. Germline lookup yields CDR1 MNHEY and CDR2 SVGEGT.